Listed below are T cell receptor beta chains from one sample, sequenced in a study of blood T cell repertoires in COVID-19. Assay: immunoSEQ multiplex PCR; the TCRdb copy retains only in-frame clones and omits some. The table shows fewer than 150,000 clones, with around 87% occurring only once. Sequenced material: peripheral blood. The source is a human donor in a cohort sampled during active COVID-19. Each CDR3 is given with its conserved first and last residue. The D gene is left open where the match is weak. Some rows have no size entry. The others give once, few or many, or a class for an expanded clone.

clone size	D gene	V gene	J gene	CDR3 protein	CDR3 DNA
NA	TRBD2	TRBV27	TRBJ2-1	CASSAMGLDNNEQFF	TGTGCCAGCAGTGCGATGGGACTAGACAACAATGAGCAGTTCTTC
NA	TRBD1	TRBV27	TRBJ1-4	CASSFRTGIREKLFF	TGTGCCAGCAGTTTCAGGACAGGGATAAGAGAAAAACTGTTTTTT
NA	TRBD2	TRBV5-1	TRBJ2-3	CASSLALRLAGAGDTQYF	TGCGCCAGCAGCTTGGCCCTGAGACTAGCGGGGGCAGGGGATACGCAGTATTTT
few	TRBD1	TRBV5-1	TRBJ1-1	CASGLNIGQGGTEAFF	TGCGCCAGCGGTCTCAACATTGGACAGGGAGGAACTGAAGCTTTCTTT
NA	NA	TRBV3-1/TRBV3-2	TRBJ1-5	CASSPGPGGGQPQHF	TGTGCCAGCAGCCCGGGCCCGGGAGGAGGTCAGCCCCAGCATTTT
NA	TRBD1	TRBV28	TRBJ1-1	CASSLGGQVNTEAFF	TGTGCCAGCAGTTTAGGCGGACAGGTGAACACTGAAGCTTTCTTT
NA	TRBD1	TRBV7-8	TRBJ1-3	CASSTTGGFSGNTIYF	TGTGCCAGCAGTACGACAGGGGGCTTCTCTGGAAACACCATATATTTT
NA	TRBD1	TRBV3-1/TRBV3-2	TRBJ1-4	CASRFGTGGSANEKLFF	TGTGCCAGCAGATTCGGGACAGGGGGCTCGGCTAATGAAAAACTGTTTTTT
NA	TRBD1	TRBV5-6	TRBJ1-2	CASSSLGTGSGYTF	TGTGCCAGCAGCTCCTTGGGGACAGGGAGTGGCTACACCTTC
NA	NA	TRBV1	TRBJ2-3	CTSSQARTSDTDTQYF	TGCACCAGCAGCCAAGCTAGGACTAGCGACACAGATACGCAGTATTTT
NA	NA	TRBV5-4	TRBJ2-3	CASSQSRGSDTQYF	TGTGCCAGCAGCCAAAGTAGGGGCTCAGATACGCAGTATTTT
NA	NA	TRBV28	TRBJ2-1	CASTVASNEQFF	TGTGCCAGCACCGTAGCGAGCAATGAGCAGTTCTTC
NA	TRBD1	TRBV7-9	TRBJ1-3	CASSLGQGSGNTIYF	TGTGCCAGCAGCCTTGGACAGGGGTCCGGAAACACCATATATTTT
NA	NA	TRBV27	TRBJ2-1	CASSLDSPLYEQFF	TGTGCCAGCAGCTTGGACAGTCCCCTTTATGAGCAGTTCTTC
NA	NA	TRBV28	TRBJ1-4	CASNRGATNEKLFF	TGTGCCAGCAACCGGGGTGCAACTAATGAAAAACTGTTTTTT
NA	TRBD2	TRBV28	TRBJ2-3	CASPPASGGREDTQYF	TGTGCCAGTCCCCCTGCCTCGGGGGGGAGAGAGGATACGCAGTATTTT
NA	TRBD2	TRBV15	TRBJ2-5	CATSREGSGMGTQYF	TGTGCCACCAGCAGAGAAGGTAGCGGGATGGGGACCCAGTACTTC
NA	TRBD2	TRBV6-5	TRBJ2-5	CASIRLAGGETQYF	TGTGCCAGCATTAGACTAGCGGGAGGAGAGACCCAGTACTTC
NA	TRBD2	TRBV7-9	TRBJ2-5	CASSSPRGGETQYF	TGTGCCAGCAGCTCCCCCCGGGGAGGGGAGACCCAGTACTTC
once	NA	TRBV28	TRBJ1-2	CASSRTRGGWVFF	TGTGCCAGCAGTAGAACACGAGGCGGGTGGGTTTTCTTT
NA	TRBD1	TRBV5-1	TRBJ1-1	CASSSRQDRVETEAFF	TGCGCCAGCAGCTCCCGCCAGGACAGGGTGGAGACTGAAGCTTTCTTT
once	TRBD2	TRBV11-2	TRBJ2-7	CASSFSERGDLYEQYF	TGTGCCAGCAGCTTTTCCGAGCGGGGGGACCTCTACGAGCAGTACTTC
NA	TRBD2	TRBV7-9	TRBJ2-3	CASSFGVAGDTDTQYF	TGTGCCAGCAGCTTTGGGGTAGCGGGGGACACAGATACGCAGTATTTT
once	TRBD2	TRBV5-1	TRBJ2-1	CASSTGLVYNEQFF	TGCGCCAGCAGCACGGGACTAGTTTACAATGAGCAGTTCTTC
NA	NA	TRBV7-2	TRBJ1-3	CASSPAAGRGSGNTIYF	TGTGCCAGCAGCCCAGCCGCCGGCAGGGGCTCTGGAAACACCATATATTTT
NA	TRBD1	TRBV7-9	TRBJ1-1	CASSLRQGGTEAFF	TGTGCCAGCAGCTTAAGACAGGGAGGAACTGAAGCTTTCTTT
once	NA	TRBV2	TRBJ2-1	CASSENWQGTYNEQFF	TGTGCCAGCAGTGAAAACTGGCAGGGGACGTACAATGAGCAGTTCTTC
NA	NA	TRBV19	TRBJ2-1	CASSTSLLSYNEQFF	TGTGCCAGTAGTACTAGTCTACTCTCCTACAATGAGCAGTTCTTC
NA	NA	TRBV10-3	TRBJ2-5	CAISESTSETQYF	TGTGCCATCAGTGAGTCGACTTCGGAGACCCAGTACTTC
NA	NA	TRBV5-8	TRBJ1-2	CASSLDSYGYTF	TGTGCCAGCAGCCTCGACAGCTATGGCTACACCTTC
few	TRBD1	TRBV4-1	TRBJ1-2	CASSQATGGGYGYTF	TGCGCCAGCAGCCAAGCAACAGGGGGAGGCTATGGCTACACCTTC
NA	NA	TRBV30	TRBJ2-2	CAWSVLQNTGELFF	TGTGCCTGGAGTGTATTACAGAACACCGGGGAGCTGTTTTTT
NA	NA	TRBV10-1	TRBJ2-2	CASSDRARGNTGELFF	TGCGCCAGCAGTGATCGAGCGCGGGGAAACACCGGGGAGCTGTTTTTT
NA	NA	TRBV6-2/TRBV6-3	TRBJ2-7	CASSYTGWSYEQYF	TGTGCCAGCAGTTACACGGGATGGTCCTACGAGCAGTACTTC
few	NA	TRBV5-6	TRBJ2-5	CASSRGMAQETQYF	TGTGCCAGCAGCCGGGGGATGGCCCAAGAGACCCAGTACTTC
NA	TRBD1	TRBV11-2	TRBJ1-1	CASRQGALGTEAFF	TGTGCCAGCAGACAGGGGGCGTTAGGGACTGAAGCTTTCTTT
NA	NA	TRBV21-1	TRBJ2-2	CASSSGLAGIENTGELFF	TGTGCCAGCAGCAGTGGACTAGCGGGGATAGAGAACACCGGGGAGCTGTTTTTT
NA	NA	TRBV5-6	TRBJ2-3	CASGTRGTDTQYF	TGTGCCAGCGGAACCAGGGGCACAGATACGCAGTATTTT
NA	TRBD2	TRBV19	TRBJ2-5	CASSERGDQETQYF	TGTGCCAGTAGCGAGCGGGGGGACCAAGAGACCCAGTACTTC
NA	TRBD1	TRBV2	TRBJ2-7	CARSGQGRNEQYF	TGTGCCAGATCCGGACAGGGTCGCAACGAGCAGTACTTC
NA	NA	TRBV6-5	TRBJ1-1	CASRERITMNTEAFF	TGTGCCAGCAGAGAGAGAATTACTATGAACACTGAAGCTTTCTTT
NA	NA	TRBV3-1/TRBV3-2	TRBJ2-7	CASSQGGVTYEQYF	TGTGCCAGCAGCCAAGGTGGAGTTACCTACGAGCAGTACTTC
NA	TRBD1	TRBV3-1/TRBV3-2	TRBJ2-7	CASSQDWRWDRASYEQYF	TGTGCCAGCAGCCAAGATTGGAGATGGGACAGGGCATCCTACGAGCAGTACTTC